The clone carrying this T cell receptor (beta chain) was detected a few times. Its antigen remains unknown. Vbeta (60) and Jbeta (13) primers were used in the PCR. Generated by immunoSEQ multiplex PCR, the TCRdb table keeps only in-frame clones and is missing some. The top ten clones hold roughly 9.7% of a sample with about 71,000 clones, approximately 70% of them seen once. The source of the sample is a study of cytomegalovirus exposure and HLA in healthy donors. Study results and limitations: A list of about 180 TCR beta chains associated with cytomegalovirus was given.

This CDR3 contains 13 residues. Germline CDR1 and CDR2: SGHKS and YYEKEE (reference sequence). The trim removed 4 bases at V and 9 bases at J, leaving 6 bases unmatched. This receptor was obtained from a woman in her fifties or sixties in good health and CMV-seropositive. The rearrangement uses TRBV5-5 and TRBJ1-2; 10 bases match TRBD1. The sequenced material came from PBMCs. For the CDR3, the DNA is TGTGCCAGCAGCCCGGGACAGGGGAGCCGCTACACCTTC. Translating it yields CASSPGQGSRYTF. Looking up the rest from reference TRBV5-5 and TRBJ1-2 gives the full variable domain: DAGVTQSPTHLIKTRGQQVTLRCSPISGHKSVSWYQQVLGQGPQFIFQYYEKEERGRGNFPDRFSARQFPNYSSELNVNALLLGDSALYLCASSPGQGSRYTFGSGTRLTVV.